One sample yielded the 19 T cell receptor beta chains listed below, sequenced in a study of PD-L1 blockade in urothelial cancer. Only in-frame clones appear in the TCRdb table, and some are missing; sequencing was by immunoSEQ multiplex PCR. The repertoire includes 60,000 to 70,000 clones, 75% to 90% of them detected once, and over 1.5% sits in the top ten. Stated time point: pretreatment peripheral blood. This specimen consisted of PBMCs, obtained around atezolizumab (anti-PD-L1) treatment. These TCRs come from a man aged 65-85 years with urothelial cancer.

The chain joins TRBV6-5 to TRBJ2-5; a weak D match, TRBD2 (7 bases). In germline, CDR1 is MNHEY, CDR2 SVGAGI. V gave up 2 bases and J gave up 7 bases, with 14 bases separating them. The CDR3 sequence is 14 residues long. The CDR3 coding sequence is TGTGCCAGCAGTTACGCGCCGAGGGGGGGGACCCAGTACTTC. Translating gives CASSYAPRGGTQYF.

The J gene is TRBJ1-2, the V gene TRBV4-2; no clear D gene. There are 14 residues in the CDR3. Deletions cut 1 base from V and 7 bases from J, with 13 bases between. Germline V gives CDR1 LGHNA, CDR2 YNFKEQ. For the CDR3, the DNA is TGTGCCAGCAGCCAAGGAGAGGGTTTCGGTGGCTACACCTTC. Its translation is CASSQGEGFGGYTF.

The rearrangement uses TRBV7-2 and TRBJ2-2; D is unresolved. The V end lost 3 bases, the J end lost 8 bases, and 7 bases lay between the germline ends. From germline, CDR1 is SGHTA and CDR2 FQGNSA. The CDR3 sequence is 12 residues long. CDR3 bases: TGTGCCAGCAGCTTCCCCACAGGGGAGCTGTTTTTT. The encoded protein is CASSFPTGELFF.

The chain carries TRBV5-1 and TRBJ2-6; 10 nucleotides agree with TRBD1. Germline CDR1 is SGHRS and CDR2 is YFSETQ. This CDR3 comprises 19 residues. V trimming: 3 bases; J trimming: 4 bases; junction bases outside the gene matches: 13. The CDR3: CASSYPQGQGQSGANVLTF. DNA of the CDR3: TGCGCCAGCAGCTATCCCCAGGGACAGGGGCAATCCGGGGCCAACGTCCTGACTTTC.

The V call is TRBV5-4, the J call TRBJ2-1; 9 nucleotides agree with TRBD2. V was pared by 1 base and J by 9 bases, with 2 bases of the junction left unmatched. The CDR3 sequence is 13 residues long. Germline V CDR1 and CDR2: SGHNT, YYREEE (reference sequence). CDR3 nucleotides: TGTGCCAGCAGCTTGACTAGCGGGCTTGAGCAGTTCTTC. Translating gives CASSLTSGLEQFF.

The chain carries TRBV27 and TRBJ2-7, with TRBD2 matching 8 bases. The V gene end was trimmed by 6 bases and the J gene end by 0 bases; junction bases not matched to a gene: 7. Germline V gives CDR1 MNHEY, CDR2 SMNVEV (reference sequence). The length of the CDR3 is 15 residues. The CDR3 loop reads CASSSRTSLSYEQYF. The CDR3 DNA reads as TGTGCCAGCAGCTCACGGACTAGCCTCTCCTACGAGCAGTACTTC.

As to this clone: At one end, the junction sequence differs from germline, possibly due to a read error. V and J are TRBV30 and TRBJ1-2; D might be TRBD1 (6 bases). CDR3 length: 11 residues. CDR1 is GTSNPN and CDR2 is SVGIG in the germline V gene (reference sequence). The CDR3 loop is CAWSVLAGVSF. The CDR3 nucleotides read TGTGCCTGGAGTGTCCTGGCAGGGGTCTCCTTC.

This clone appeared once. V and J are TRBV7-8 and TRBJ2-1; 9 bases are a match to TRBD2. The CDR3 contains 15 residues. Germline trimming cut 2 bases from V and 6 bases from J; bases unmatched to any gene: 5. Germline V gene data show CDR1 as SGHVS and CDR2 as FQNEAQ. The CDR3 loop reads CASSLMTSGSNEQFF. CDR3 in DNA: TGTGCCAGCAGCTTAATGACTAGCGGAAGCAATGAGCAGTTCTTC.

The chain recombines TRBV4-2 with TRBJ2-1, with 9 bases aligning to TRBD2. Germline V gives CDR1 LGHNA, CDR2 YNFKEQ. J gave up 1 base and V 2 bases, and 15 bases lay outside the gene matches. This CDR3 has 20 residues. The CDR3 spells CASSQSGSSGNGRSYNEQFF. The CDR3 DNA reads as TGTGCCAGCAGCCAAAGCGGTTCTAGCGGGAATGGGAGATCCTACAATGAGCAGTTCTTC.

This sequence joins TRBV9 and TRBJ2-1; TRBD1 aligns across 7 bases. This CDR3 has 15 residues. Germline CDR1 SGDLS, CDR2 YYNGEE. The ends lost 1 base at V and 3 bases at J; junction bases unmatched: 4. DNA for the CDR3: TGTGCCAGCAGCGTAAGCCAGGGGGTCTACAATGAGCAGTTCTTC. It translates to CASSVSQGVYNEQFF.

The chain is built from TRBV4-3 and TRBJ2-2; 7 nucleotides match TRBD2. The V and J ends lost 0 bases and 2 bases, in that order; junction bases with no gene match: 6. The CDR3 has 17 amino acids. Germline V gene sequence: CDR1 LGHNA, CDR2 YSLEER. CDR3 residues: CASSQDISGLNTGELFF. CDR3 in DNA: TGCGCCAGCAGCCAAGATATTAGCGGGCTCAACACCGGGGAGCTGTTTTTT.

The chain links TRBV7-9 to TRBJ2-7, with 10 nucleotides matching TRBD1. CDR3 length equals 18 residues. After removal of 4 bases from V and 4 bases from J, the junction contained 16 bases not matched to a gene. Germline V lookup: CDR1 SEHNR, CDR2 FQNEAQ (reference sequence). CDR3 loop: CASSYRTGGSSRDYEQYF. CDR3 DNA sequence: TGTGCCAGCAGCTATCGGACAGGGGGATCGTCTAGAGATTACGAGCAGTACTTC.

DNA for the CDR3: TGCAGCGCGAGGTCCCATAGCTCCTACAATGAGCAGTTCTTC. Translation: CSARSHSSYNEQFF. The chain couples TRBV29-1 to TRBJ2-1, with D unclear. The V end lost 7 bases, the J end lost 0 bases, and 13 bases lay between the germline ends. This CDR3 has 14 residues. CDR1 SQVTM and CDR2 ANQGSEA come from the germline V gene.

Only one count was recorded for this clone. The rearrangement joins TRBV19 to TRBJ2-5; D call uncertain. Trimming cost V 1 base and J 5 bases, with 14 bases left between them. This CDR3 spans 15 amino acids. Germline V lookup: CDR1 LNHDA, CDR2 SQIVND (reference sequence). The CDR3 loop reads CASSIGNSPRETQYF. Written as DNA, the CDR3 is TGTGCCAGTAGTATAGGGAACTCCCCTAGGGAGACCCAGTACTTC.

The chain is built from TRBV14 and TRBJ1-1; 7 positions match TRBD1. Germline V gives CDR1 SGHDN, CDR2 FVKESK. This CDR3 spans 18 amino acids. The V and J ends lost 0 bases and 0 bases, in that order; junction bases with no gene match: 10. The CDR3 DNA reads as TGTGCCAGCAGCCAAGAGCGTGCTAACAGGGGCTTGAACACTGAAGCTTTCTTT. Amino acids: CASSQERANRGLNTEAFF.

The rearrangement joins TRBV27 to TRBJ2-5; the match to TRBD1 covers 9 bases. The CDR3 runs to 15 residues. The germline gives CDR1 MNHEY, CDR2 SMNVEV (reference sequence). Germline trimming cut 2 bases from V and 4 bases from J; bases unmatched to any gene: 5. The CDR3 protein is CASSLDRQGVETQYF. The CDR3 DNA follows: TGTGCCAGCAGTTTAGACCGACAGGGGGTAGAGACCCAGTACTTC.

This clone was found many times. V is TRBV19 and J is TRBJ1-1; TRBD1 matches 7 bases. V shed 8 bases and J 4 bases; nucleotides not matched to a gene: 7. This CDR3 spans 13 amino acids. Germline assignment: CDR1 LNHDA and CDR2 SQIVND (reference sequence). In DNA form, the CDR3 reads TGTGCCAGTCAGACAGGGCTCAGCACTGAAGCTTTCTTT. Translating it yields CASQTGLSTEAFF.

The rearrangement links TRBV19 to TRBJ2-7, with 11 bases matching TRBD2. The CDR3 loop spans 15 amino acids. V lost 5 bases, J lost 2 bases, and 5 bases stayed unmatched. In germline, CDR1 is LNHDA, CDR2 SQIVND (reference sequence). CDR3 in amino acids: CASSVTSGKTYEQYF. In DNA, the CDR3 is TGTGCCAGTAGTGTGACTAGCGGGAAAACCTACGAGCAGTACTTC.

The chain employs TRBV28 and TRBJ2-7; 8 nucleotides line up with TRBD2. V shed 6 bases, J shed 2 bases, and the junction held 6 bases outside the gene matches. The CDR3 extends over 14 amino acids. The germline V gene encodes CDR1 MDHEN and CDR2 SYDVKM. CDR3 loop: CASSLSGTPYEQYF. Written as DNA, the CDR3 is TGTGCCAGCAGCCTTAGCGGGACCCCCTACGAGCAGTACTTC.